This is a list of T cell receptor beta chains from one sample in a study of PD-1 blockade in classical Hodgkin lymphoma. Measured with immunoSEQ multiplex PCR; TCRdb has only the in-frame clones, and not every one. The sample has about 29,000 clones; around 86% are singletons. Sequences were derived from CD4+ T cells from blood, sampled at baseline. These TCRs come from a human donor with classical Hodgkin lymphoma. Both conserved end residues are part of each CDR3. The order of the fields is J gene, D gene, clone size, V gene, CDR3 protein, CDR3 DNA. A D gene is named only where the DNA matches it firmly. A clone size is listed for some rows: how often the clone was seen (once, few, many), or a class if it is expanded.

J gene: TRBJ1-4; D gene: NA; clone size: NA; V gene: TRBV10-2; CDR3 protein: CASSENRDERKLFF; CDR3 DNA: TGCGCCAGCAGTGAGAACAGGGATGAAAGAAAACTGTTTTTT
J gene: TRBJ1-2; D gene: NA; clone size: few; V gene: TRBV29-1; CDR3 protein: CSVEDRGGRAPF; CDR3 DNA: TGCAGCGTTGAAGATCGGGGCGGGCGTGCCCCATTC
J gene: TRBJ1-5; D gene: TRBD1; clone size: NA; V gene: TRBV28; CDR3 protein: CASSELGQGVGNQPQHF; CDR3 DNA: TGTGCCAGCAGTGAACTCGGACAGGGCGTTGGCAATCAGCCCCAGCATTTT
J gene: TRBJ2-7; D gene: NA; clone size: NA; V gene: TRBV20-1; CDR3 protein: CSARDLSEQYF; CDR3 DNA: TGCAGTGCTAGAGATTTAAGCGAGCAGTACTTC
J gene: TRBJ2-2; D gene: TRBD1; clone size: once; V gene: TRBV18; CDR3 protein: CASSLKQGTGELFF; CDR3 DNA: TGTGCCAGCTCACTCAAACAGGGGACCGGGGAGCTGTTTTTT
J gene: TRBJ2-1; D gene: NA; clone size: NA; V gene: TRBV5-1; CDR3 protein: CASSLELAVGGDEQFF; CDR3 DNA: TGCGCCAGCAGCTTGGAACTAGCAGTGGGGGGTGATGAGCAGTTCTTC
J gene: TRBJ1-2; D gene: TRBD1; clone size: NA; V gene: TRBV4-3; CDR3 protein: CASSQATGGNYGYTF; CDR3 DNA: TGCGCCAGCAGCCAAGCGACAGGGGGTAACTATGGCTACACCTTC
J gene: TRBJ2-7; D gene: TRBD2; clone size: NA; V gene: TRBV4-3; CDR3 protein: CASSQDIGLADHF; CDR3 DNA: TGCGCCAGCAGCCAAGATATCGGACTAGCGGACCACTTC
J gene: TRBJ2-6; D gene: NA; clone size: once; V gene: TRBV5-1; CDR3 protein: CASLIPGSQSRANVLTF; CDR3 DNA: TGCGCCAGCCTAATCCCCGGTTCACAAAGTCGGGCCAACGTCCTGACTTTC
J gene: TRBJ1-1; D gene: NA; clone size: NA; V gene: TRBV29-1; CDR3 protein: CSVGMDGRQAFF; CDR3 DNA: TGCAGCGTGGGGATGGACGGCCGTCAAGCTTTCTTT
J gene: TRBJ2-3; D gene: TRBD2; clone size: NA; V gene: TRBV30; CDR3 protein: CASTPSGSSDTQYF; CDR3 DNA: TGTGCCTCTACCCCTAGCGGGAGTTCAGATACGCAGTATTTT
J gene: TRBJ2-5; D gene: TRBD2; clone size: NA; V gene: TRBV12-5; CDR3 protein: CASGTGTSGQETQYF; CDR3 DNA: TGTGCTAGTGGGACCGGGACTAGCGGCCAAGAGACCCAGTACTTC
J gene: TRBJ1-3; D gene: NA; clone size: NA; V gene: TRBV6-4; CDR3 protein: CASTGDTSGNTIYF; CDR3 DNA: TGTGCCAGCACCGGAGATACCTCTGGAAACACCATATATTTT
J gene: TRBJ1-4; D gene: NA; clone size: NA; V gene: TRBV6-1; CDR3 protein: CASSERESEKLFF; CDR3 DNA: TGTGCCAGCAGTGAACGGGAGAGTGAAAAACTGTTTTTT
J gene: TRBJ2-1; D gene: TRBD2; clone size: once; V gene: TRBV2; CDR3 protein: CASLLRNYRAGGDNEQFF; CDR3 DNA: TGTGCCAGCTTGCTGAGAAACTACAGGGCGGGAGGGGACAATGAGCAGTTCTTC
J gene: TRBJ1-4; D gene: NA; clone size: NA; V gene: TRBV28; CDR3 protein: CASSFRYEKLFF; CDR3 DNA: TGTGCCAGCAGTTTCCGTTATGAAAAACTGTTTTTT
J gene: TRBJ2-1; D gene: TRBD2; clone size: NA; V gene: TRBV5-1; CDR3 protein: CASSPLVGGSNNEQFF; CDR3 DNA: TGCGCCAGCAGCCCCCTCGTGGGCGGGAGTAACAATGAGCAGTTCTTC
J gene: TRBJ1-2; D gene: NA; clone size: NA; V gene: TRBV30; CDR3 protein: CAWRRLGGAENYGYTF; CDR3 DNA: TGTGCCTGGAGGCGGTTGGGAGGGGCCGAGAACTATGGCTACACCTTC